The TCR beta chain under discussion was sequenced for a study of blood T cell repertoires in COVID-19. Study-wide background: Spain, Italy and the United States supplied samples that represented acute and convalescent COVID-19.

In the study's own analysis: Nucleated cell counts were estimated from reference gene primer amplification. Here immunoSEQ multiplex PCR was the method, and the copy in TCRdb shows in-frame clones only, minus some. V and J calls and clone size come straight from that table; D and trimming were deduced from the DNA. The table lists about 32,000 clones, approximately 85% of them singletons. This sequence originates from a man in his sixties with active or convalescent COVID-19. The sequenced material came from peripheral blood.

The CDR3 region has the DNA TGTGCCAGCTCACCCTCTCGGACAGAGTCCTACGAGCAGTACGTC. Encoded protein: CASSPSRTESYEQYV. J is TRBJ2-7 and V is TRBV18; tentative D call: TRBD1 (6 bases). The CDR3 is 15 residues long. Germline lookup yields CDR1 KGHSH and CDR2 LQKENI. Trimming removed 3 bases from V and 1 base from J, with 13 bases in between.